Sequencing of this TCR beta chain was carried out in a study of blood T cell repertoires in COVID-19. To note about this clone: This specimen includes other DNA sequences encoding the same CDR3.

Cohorts were assigned according to the clinical history that participants reported. Profiling relied on immunoSEQ multiplex PCR, and the TCRdb table lists in-frame clones only, not all of them. The table lists some 260,000 clones, around 84% of them singletons. The CDR3 runs 15 residues. Germline CDR1 SGHNT, CDR2 YYREEE (reference sequence). V was clipped by 0 bases and J by 6 bases, with 14 bases between them. Material for sequencing was PBMCs or T cells enriched from blood (not recorded which). The chain employs TRBV5-4 and TRBJ2-3; D perhaps matches TRBD1 (7 bases). This TCR came from a man under 40 with acute COVID-19. The CDR3 DNA reads as TGTGCCAGCAGCTTGGGCGGGGCAGGGGGGGATACGCAGTATTTT. Translation gives CASSLGGAGGDTQYF.